The next 25 T cell receptor beta chains were all read from a single sample in a study of beta chain features in type 1 diabetes (dated by TCRdb to between 2018 and 2020). Antigens of these TCRs are unknown. The study at large found these results: In all four CD4+ subsets, TCRB CDR3 length was moderately but significantly shorter in type 1 diabetes patients.

Library creation used the immunoSEQ multiplex PCR assay. The High Capacity cDNA Reverse Transcription Kit was used to reverse transcribe all of the isolated RNA, meaning that expressed TCRB transcripts were what got sequenced. TCRdb stores this immuneACCESS table with in-frame sequences only. Part of the clones is absent; in the studies checked, under half of the shortfall reflects unresolved V genes, and no reason is known for the rest. For this sample the table gives 300,000 or so clones, of which approximately 9.9% were detected only once. Less than 1.2% of the sample lies in the top ten. Sequencing was performed on central memory CD4+ T cells from blood. The receptors come from a man younger than 45 with type 1 diabetes.

The sample holds a few counts of this clone. This same CDR3 is encoded by further DNA sequences in the sample. The rearrangement joins TRBV7-9 to TRBJ2-3; D might be TRBD2 (6 bases). This CDR3 spans 13 amino acids. The V gene's germline CDR1 is SEHNR and CDR2 FQNEAQ (reference sequence). V was trimmed by 5 bases and J by 6 bases, leaving 12 bases between them. The CDR3 nucleotides are TGTGCCAGCAGCCCGCGGGGCCCGGATACGCAGTATTTT. This sequence encodes CASSPRGPDTQYF.

This clone was counted a few times. An end of the junction differs from the germline gene, which may be a read error. The chain has TRBV5-4 and TRBJ2-4, with D possibly matching TRBD2 (5 bases). The CDR3 runs to 13 residues. Germline CDR1 is SGHNT and CDR2 is YYREEE (reference sequence). CDR3 nucleotides: TGCGCCAGCAGCCAAGGCGAGGGTGACATTCAGTACTTC. Protein sequence: CASSQGEGDIQYF.

The table lists this clone with a few counts. J is TRBJ1-2 and V is TRBV30; D call uncertain. The CDR3 sequence is 14 residues long. Looked up from germline, CDR1 is GTSNPN and CDR2 is SVGIG (reference sequence). Trimming shortened V by 0 bases and J by 7 bases, and 15 bases separated the two germline ends. The CDR3 DNA sequence: TGTGCCTGGAGTGTACCCGGAGAGGTCGGTGGCTACACCTTC. Its translation is CAWSVPGEVGGYTF. The whole variable domain, filled in from reference TRBV30 and TRBJ1-2, reads SQTIHQWPATLVQPVGSPLSLECTVEGTSNPNLYWYRQAAGRGLQLLFYSVGIGQISSEVPQNLSASRPQDRQFILSSKKLLLSDSGFYLCAWSVPGEVGGYTFGSGTRLTVV.

This clone was observed many times. This rearrangement joins TRBV11-2 to TRBJ2-3, with 8 bases aligning to TRBD2. This CDR3 contains 17 residues. Losses at the gene ends were 5 bases for V and 4 bases for J; bases not matched to a gene: 14. CDR1 SGHAT and CDR2 FQNNGV come from the germline V gene. CDR3 amino acids: CASSPLFSGGVADTQYF. In nucleotides, the CDR3 is TGTGCCAGCAGCCCGCTTTTCAGCGGGGGAGTTGCAGATACGCAGTATTTT. The full variable domain, rest sourced from reference TRBV11-2 and TRBJ2-3, is EAGVAQSPRYKIIEKRQSVAFWCNPISGHATLYWYQQILGQGPKLLIQFQNNGVVDDSQLPKDRFSAERLKGVDSTLKIQPAKLEDSAVYLCASSPLFSGGVADTQYFGPGTRLTVL.

This clone appeared a few times. This chain joins TRBV2 and TRBJ2-3; D not resolved. The CDR3 loop spans 12 amino acids. Trimming took 6 bases from V and 2 from J, leaving 6 bases between them. Per the germline V gene, CDR1 is SNHLY and CDR2 is FYNNEI. For the CDR3, the DNA is TGTGCCAGCAGCCTCCCCACAGATACGCAGTATTTT. Translated: CASSLPTDTQYF.

This clone was seen many times. The chain has TRBV18 and TRBJ1-4, with D perhaps matching TRBD1 (5 bases). The germline gives CDR1 KGHSH, CDR2 LQKENI. The CDR3 extends over 14 amino acids. The V gene lost 3 bases and the J gene lost 8 bases, with 13 bases spanning the gap. The CDR3 protein is CASSPSRVEEKLFF. The DNA of the CDR3 is TGTGCCAGCTCACCCAGCAGGGTAGAAGAAAAACTGTTTTTT.

This clone was counted only a few times. This same CDR3 is encoded by further DNA sequences in the sample. The chain carries TRBV7-9 and TRBJ1-1; a possible D gene is TRBD1 (5 bases). CDR1 is SEHNR and CDR2 is FQNEAQ in the germline V gene (reference sequence). Trimming pared 2 bases from V and 6 bases from J, leaving 7 bases between. CDR3 length: 12 residues. CDR3 region: CASSLQGAEAFF. The CDR3 bases are TGTGCCAGCAGCTTACAGGGAGCTGAAGCTTTCTTT. Drawing the rest from reference TRBV7-9 and TRBJ1-1, the complete variable domain is DTGVSQNPRHKITKRGQNVTFRCDPISEHNRLYWYRQTLGQGPEFLTYFQNEAQLEKSRLLSDRFSAERPKGSFSTLEIQRTEQGDSAMYLCASSLQGAEAFFGQGTRLTVV.

CDR3 sequence reads: CASSDREGNEKLFF. As DNA, the CDR3 is TGTGCCAGCAGTGATAGGGAGGGGAATGAAAAACTGTTTTTT. The rearrangement joins TRBV2 to TRBJ1-4, with D perhaps TRBD1 (5 bases). The V gene lost 3 bases and the J gene lost 5 bases, with 10 bases spanning the gap. The CDR3 runs to 14 residues. CDR1 is SNHLY, CDR2 FYNNEI, per germline.

J is TRBJ1-5 and V is TRBV7-9; weak D call: TRBD1 (6 bases). V was cut by 6 bases and J by 1 base, with 13 bases left in between. The germline V gene encodes CDR1 SEHNR and CDR2 FQNEAQ (reference sequence). The CDR3 loop spans 15 amino acids. In DNA, the CDR3 is TGTGCCAGCAGTATCGGGGGGCTGAGCAATCAGCCCCAGCATTTT. Encoded protein: CASSIGGLSNQPQHF.

Only a few counts were recorded for this clone. The chain is built from TRBV4-3 and TRBJ1-2; TRBD1 matches 9 bases. Germline trimming cut 6 bases from V and 0 bases from J; bases unmatched to any gene: 8. The CDR3 has 16 amino acids. The germline CDR1 and CDR2 sequences are LGHNA and YSLEER. In DNA, the CDR3 is TGCGCCAGCAGTAGGGACAGGGTGGCCTCTAACTATGGCTACACCTTC. This translates into CASSRDRVASNYGYTF.

There are a few counts of this clone. The chain employs TRBV5-1 and TRBJ2-7; 9 bases are a match to TRBD1. The CDR3 runs to 15 residues. Unmatched junction bases numbered 6, after V lost 4 bases and J lost 1 base. Germline V gene lookup returns CDR1 SGHRS and CDR2 YFSETQ. The CDR3 is CASSMLGQGSYEQYF. CDR3 bases: TGCGCCAGCAGCATGCTGGGACAGGGTTCCTACGAGCAGTACTTC.

The J gene is TRBJ2-1, the V gene TRBV18; 11 positions match TRBD2. Germline V gives CDR1 KGHSH, CDR2 LQKENI. CDR3 size: 16 residues. The ends lost 3 bases at V and 6 bases at J; junction bases unmatched: 7. CDR3 amino acids: CASSPVGLAGGNEQFF. As DNA, the CDR3 is TGTGCCAGCTCACCGGTAGGACTAGCGGGCGGCAATGAGCAGTTCTTC.

The chain uses TRBV7-2 and TRBJ2-3, with D tentatively TRBD1 or TRBD2 (6 bases each). Trimming shortened V by 4 bases and J by 2 bases, and 7 bases separated the two germline ends. This CDR3 comprises 13 residues. Germline V gene sequence: CDR1 SGHTA, CDR2 FQGNSA. DNA for the CDR3: TGTGCCAGCAGCTGGGGGGCCACAGATACGCAGTATTTT. Amino acid sequence: CASSWGATDTQYF.

The rearrangement joins TRBV4-3 to TRBJ2-5; tentatively, D is TRBD1 (6 bases). V was clipped by 4 bases and J by 5 bases, with 11 bases between them. Germline CDR1 LGHNA, CDR2 YSLEER. The CDR3 is made up of 13 amino acids. The CDR3 nucleotides are TGCGCCAGCAGCCTTGACAGGTGGGAGACCCAGTACTTC. Translated, it gives CASSLDRWETQYF.

This clone has ten or more counts. The genes are TRBV11-2 and TRBJ2-5; maybe TRBD1 (6 bases). CDR3 length equals 13 residues. Trimming removed 4 bases at V and 3 bases at J, with 9 bases between. The germline V gene has CDR1 SGHAT and CDR2 FQNNGV. CDR3 sequence reads: CASSSQGKETQYF. The CDR3 bases are TGTGCCAGCAGCTCTCAGGGGAAAGAGACCCAGTACTTC.

The gene calls are TRBV4-3 and TRBJ2-3, with 9 bases matching TRBD2. CDR1 and CDR2 (germline): LGHNA, YSLEER. The CDR3 spans 16 residues. V lost 2 bases, J lost 0 bases, and 3 bases stayed unmatched. The DNA of the CDR3 is TGCGCCAGCAGCCAAAATAGCGGGGGTAGCACAGATACGCAGTATTTT. Its translation is CASSQNSGGSTDTQYF.

This rearrangement joins TRBV2 to TRBJ2-7; TRBD1 agrees at 11 bases. The V gene end was trimmed by 10 bases and the J gene end by 6 bases; junction bases not matched to a gene: 8. The CDR3 has 13 residues. Per germline, CDR1 SNHLY and CDR2 FYNNEI. CDR3 sequence (DNA): TGTGCCACCACGGACAGGGGGCCCTCCGAGCAGTACTTC. This gives the protein CATTDRGPSEQYF.

The chain carries TRBV10-2 and TRBJ2-7; D possibly corresponds to TRBD2 (5 bases). Trimming stripped 0 bases from V and 0 bases from J, with 9 bases between. Germline values: CDR1 WSHSY, CDR2 SAAADI. This CDR3 spans 15 amino acids. The CDR3 region is CASSESGVPSYEQYF. CDR3 coding DNA: TGCGCCAGCAGTGAGTCCGGGGTACCCTCCTACGAGCAGTACTTC.

In DNA form, the CDR3 reads TGCGCCAGCAGTGGGGACAGGGTTCCTGAGACCCAGTACTTC. This codes for CASSGDRVPETQYF. V and J are TRBV5-1 and TRBJ2-5; 9 positions agree with TRBD1. V was pared by 5 bases and J by 5 bases, with 7 bases of the junction left unmatched. This CDR3 contains 14 residues. Looked up from germline, CDR1 is SGHRS and CDR2 is YFSETQ.

This sequence joins TRBV7-2 and TRBJ2-7; the match to TRBD1 covers 8 bases. The length of the CDR3 is 15 residues. Per the germline V gene, CDR1 is SGHTA and CDR2 is FQGNSA. Trimming cost V 5 bases and J 0 bases; bases outside gene matches: 6. The CDR3 DNA sequence: TGTGCCAGCAGCCCCGGAGGGACAGGCTCCTACGAGCAGTACTTC. This gives the protein CASSPGGTGSYEQYF.

This rearrangement joins TRBV2 to TRBJ2-5; TRBD2 aligns across 10 bases. The CDR3 runs 14 residues. The junction had 6 bases not matched to a gene; V was cut back by 4 bases and J by 7 bases. Looked up from germline, CDR1 is SNHLY and CDR2 is FYNNEI. CDR3: CASSAGTSDGTQYF. The DNA of the CDR3 is TGTGCCAGCAGTGCCGGGACTAGCGATGGGACCCAGTACTTC.

This rearrangement joins TRBV7-2 to TRBJ2-3, with D uncertain. From germline, CDR1 is SGHTA and CDR2 FQGNSA. This CDR3 comprises 14 residues. V was cut by 5 bases and J by 2 bases, with 11 bases left in between. Here the CDR3 reads CASSLIRNTDTQYF. The CDR3 bases are TGTGCCAGCAGCCTAATTAGGAACACAGATACGCAGTATTTT.

The V gene is TRBV7-2, the J gene TRBJ2-1; D might be TRBD2 (5 bases). V lost 3 bases, J lost 8 bases, and 11 bases lay in between. CDR3 length equals 13 residues. Germline V gives CDR1 SGHTA, CDR2 FQGNSA. The CDR3 DNA is TGTGCCAGCAGCTTCCTGGACGGGGATGAGCAGTTCTTC. Protein sequence: CASSFLDGDEQFF.

This chain links TRBV9 with TRBJ1-1, with a tentative D call TRBD1 (6 bases). V was shortened by 3 bases and J by 3 bases, with 9 bases between the two germline ends. Germline loops: CDR1 SGDLS, CDR2 YYNGEE. The CDR3 runs to 13 residues. CDR3 nucleotides: TGTGCCAGCAGCGCCAGGACAGACACTGAAGCTTTCTTT. Translation gives CASSARTDTEAFF. Using reference TRBV9 and TRBJ1-1 for the parts outside the CDR3, the full variable domain is DSGVTQTPKHLITATGQRVTLRCSPRSGDLSVYWYQQSLDQGLQFLIQYYNGEERAKGNILERFSAQQFPDLHSELNLSSLELGDSALYFCASSARTDTEAFFGQGTRLTVV.

This clone was counted many times. The chain is built from TRBV28 and TRBJ2-7; no clear D gene. V dropped 5 bases and J dropped 5 bases, with 7 bases sitting between them. CDR3 length: 11 residues. Germline CDR1 reads MDHEN; CDR2 reads SYDVKM. This CDR3 reads CASSAPNEQYF. Written as DNA, the CDR3 is TGTGCCAGCAGTGCCCCCAACGAGCAGTACTTC.